This is a list of T cell receptor beta chains from one sample in a study of graft-versus-host responses after intestinal transplantation. Their target antigens are unknown. Assay: immunoSEQ multiplex PCR; the TCRdb copy retains only in-frame clones and omits some. The repertoire consists of 100,000 or so clones, with roughly 89% occurring once and the leading ten covering about 0.18%. This specimen consisted of unstimulated CD4+ T cells sorted from spleen or lymph node cells, obtained before transplant. The receptors stem from a human donor who was the organ donor for an intestinal transplant. Both conserved end residues are part of each CDR3. The order of the fields is CDR3 protein, CDR3 DNA, J gene, V gene, D gene, clone size. D genes are given only for firm matches. Clone size is not always given. Where it is, it says once, few, many or a class for expanded clones.

cdr3_aa: CASSYVPGTYNEQFF
cdr3_nt: TGTGCCAGCAGTTACGTGCCGGGGACCTACAATGAGCAGTTCTTC
j_call: TRBJ2-1
v_call: TRBV6-5
d_call: NA
clone_size: NA

cdr3_aa: CASSRSVGVAEAFF
cdr3_nt: TGTGCCAGCAGTCGTAGCGTGGGTGTGGCTGAAGCTTTCTTT
j_call: TRBJ1-1
v_call: TRBV9
d_call: NA
clone_size: NA

cdr3_aa: CASSLTGANYGYTF
cdr3_nt: TGTGCCAGCAGCTTAACAGGGGCCAACTATGGCTACACCTTC
j_call: TRBJ1-2
v_call: TRBV7-3
d_call: NA
clone_size: NA

cdr3_aa: CASSLAEAFF
cdr3_nt: TGTGCCAGCAGCTTGGCCGAAGCTTTCTTT
j_call: TRBJ1-1
v_call: TRBV7-9
d_call: NA
clone_size: NA

cdr3_aa: CSARQGSGYTF
cdr3_nt: TGCAGTGCTAGACAGGGAAGCGGCTACACCTTC
j_call: TRBJ1-2
v_call: TRBV20-1
d_call: NA
clone_size: once

cdr3_aa: CASNDDRARWAGANVLTF
cdr3_nt: TGTGCCAGCAACGATGACAGGGCGCGTTGGGCTGGGGCCAACGTCCTGACTTTC
j_call: TRBJ2-6
v_call: TRBV7-2
d_call: TRBD1
clone_size: NA

cdr3_aa: CSARATYEQYF
cdr3_nt: TGCAGTGCTAGGGCCACCTACGAGCAGTACTTC
j_call: TRBJ2-7
v_call: TRBV20-1
d_call: NA
clone_size: NA

cdr3_aa: CANTTGDRPLNTEAFF
cdr3_nt: TGTGCCAATACTACAGGGGATCGGCCTCTGAACACTGAAGCTTTCTTT
j_call: TRBJ1-1
v_call: TRBV19
d_call: TRBD1
clone_size: few

cdr3_aa: CASSGSGRNTEAFF
cdr3_nt: TGTGCCAGCAGTGGTTCCGGGAGGAACACTGAAGCTTTCTTT
j_call: TRBJ1-1
v_call: TRBV2
d_call: NA
clone_size: NA

cdr3_aa: CASSRGGPFSYEQYF
cdr3_nt: TGTGCCAGCAGCCGCGGGGGCCCCTTTTCCTACGAGCAGTACTTC
j_call: TRBJ2-7
v_call: TRBV6-5
d_call: NA
clone_size: NA

cdr3_aa: CASSTSALFTGELFF
cdr3_nt: TGTGCCAGTAGTACTTCAGCGCTGTTCACCGGGGAGCTGTTTTTT
j_call: TRBJ2-2
v_call: TRBV19
d_call: NA
clone_size: NA

cdr3_aa: CASSIRTGGSNQPQHF
cdr3_nt: TGTGCCAGCAGCATACGGACAGGTGGTAGTAATCAGCCCCAGCATTTT
j_call: TRBJ1-5
v_call: TRBV5-6
d_call: TRBD1
clone_size: NA

cdr3_aa: CASSLGSWSGSGANVLTF
cdr3_nt: TGTGCCAGCAGCTTAGGTTCCTGGTCAGGGTCTGGGGCCAACGTCCTGACTTTC
j_call: TRBJ2-6
v_call: TRBV11-2
d_call: NA
clone_size: NA

cdr3_aa: CASSMGGTTEAFF
cdr3_nt: TGTGCCAGTAGTATGGGAGGGACCACTGAAGCTTTCTTT
j_call: TRBJ1-1
v_call: TRBV19
d_call: NA
clone_size: once

cdr3_aa: CANEGTGTYEQYF
cdr3_nt: TGTGCCAACGAAGGGACAGGGACCTACGAGCAGTACTTC
j_call: TRBJ2-7
v_call: TRBV6-5
d_call: TRBD1
clone_size: NA

cdr3_aa: CSAIRQDYGYTF
cdr3_nt: TGCAGCGCCATTAGACAGGACTATGGCTACACCTTC
j_call: TRBJ1-2
v_call: TRBV29-1
d_call: NA
clone_size: NA

cdr3_aa: CASSSRLAGGRDTQYF
cdr3_nt: TGTGCCAGCAGCTCGAGACTAGCGGGGGGGCGGGATACGCAGTATTTT
j_call: TRBJ2-3
v_call: TRBV7-2
d_call: TRBD2
clone_size: NA

cdr3_aa: CAWRATGGAQFF
cdr3_nt: TGTGCCTGGAGAGCAACAGGGGGGGCGCAGTTCTTC
j_call: TRBJ2-1
v_call: TRBV30
d_call: NA
clone_size: once

cdr3_aa: CASSGGQGLVGNQPQHF
cdr3_nt: TGTGCCAGCAGCGGGGGACAGGGTCTGGTGGGCAATCAGCCCCAGCATTTT
j_call: TRBJ1-5
v_call: TRBV7-2
d_call: TRBD1
clone_size: NA

cdr3_aa: CASSVSSGGPTEAFF
cdr3_nt: TGTGCCAGCAGCGTCTCATCAGGGGGTCCCACTGAAGCTTTCTTT
j_call: TRBJ1-1
v_call: TRBV9
d_call: TRBD1
clone_size: NA

cdr3_aa: CASSYSNRGREKLFF
cdr3_nt: TGTGCCAGCAGTTACTCGAATAGGGGGCGTGAAAAACTGTTTTTT
j_call: TRBJ1-4
v_call: TRBV6-5
d_call: TRBD1
clone_size: once